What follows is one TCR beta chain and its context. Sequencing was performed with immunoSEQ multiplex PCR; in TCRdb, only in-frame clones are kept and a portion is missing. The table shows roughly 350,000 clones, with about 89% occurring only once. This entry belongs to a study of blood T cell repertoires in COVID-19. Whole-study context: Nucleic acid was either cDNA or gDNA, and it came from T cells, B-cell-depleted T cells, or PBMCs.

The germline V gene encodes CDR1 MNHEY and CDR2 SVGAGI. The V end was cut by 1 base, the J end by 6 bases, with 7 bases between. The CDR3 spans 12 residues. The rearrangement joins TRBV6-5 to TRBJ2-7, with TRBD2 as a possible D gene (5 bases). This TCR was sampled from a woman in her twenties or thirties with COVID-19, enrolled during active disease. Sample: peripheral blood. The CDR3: CASSYFSGEQYF. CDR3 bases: TGTGCCAGCAGTTACTTCAGCGGCGAGCAGTACTTC.